The clone carrying this TCR beta chain came up once. Per the original methods: The assay estimated nucleated cells by amplifying reference gene primers. The assay was immunoSEQ multiplex PCR, and TCRdb's table has in-frame clones only and misses some. The V and J calls and the clone size are those of that table, but D and trimming were determined from the DNA. The table lists about 59,000 clones, about 91% of them singletons. This sample is drawn from a study of blood T cell repertoires in COVID-19. Overall study: T cells, B-cell-depleted T cells, or PBMCs supplied cDNA or gDNA.

Per germline, CDR1 SGHRS and CDR2 YFSETQ. The germline V and J ends were trimmed by 4 bases and 4 bases, with 18 bases remaining between them. The length of the CDR3 is 15 residues. Sequenced input: peripheral blood. The chain recombines TRBV5-1 with TRBJ2-7, with a tentative D call TRBD1 (6 bases). This clonotype was obtained from a woman of 80 years or more with active COVID-19. In nucleotides, the CDR3 is TGCGCCAGCAGCGATCAGGGGAGAACCAGTTACGAGCAGTACTTC. It specifies CASSDQGRTSYEQYF.